Listed below are T cell receptor beta chains from one sample, sequenced in a study of T-cell reconstitution after alpha-beta-depleted transplantation in children. In TCRdb, the PCR reads were re-called with MiXCR into one record per CDR3 protein. The sample holds just over 950,000 distinct CDR3 sequences, 25% to 30% seen once. This material consisted of PBMCs, mostly from graft donor cells, taken 360 days after TCRalphabeta/CD19-depleted stem cell transplant. The receptor set was obtained from a boy younger than two who had a stem cell transplant for SCID, so the T cells may come from the graft donor. CDR3s include the opening cysteine and the closing phenylalanine or tryptophan. A D gene is named only where the DNA matches it firmly. Not all rows give a size; the values are once, few, many and, for expanded clones, a class.

TRBV20-1	TRBJ1-5	NA	TRBD1	CSASTGGASNQPQHF	TGCAGTGCTAGTACAGGGGGAGCTAGCAATCAGCCCCAGCATTTT
TRBV20-1	TRBJ2-2	few	TRBD1	CSASDRGRVAGELFF	TGCAGTGCTTCGGACAGGGGGCGCGTAGCCGGGGAGCTGTTTTTT
TRBV29-1	TRBJ2-2	NA	NA	CSVRAARDAGELFF	TGCAGCGTTAGGGCGGCGAGGGACGCCGGGGAGCTGTTTTTT
TRBV2	TRBJ2-3	once	NA	CASLLGAADTQYF	TGTGCCAGCCTACTCGGGGCGGCAGATACGCAGTATTTT
TRBV6-2/TRBV6-3	TRBJ2-4	few	NA	CASSNTGAKNIQYF	TGTGCCAGCAGCAATACAGGGGCCAAAAACATTCAGTACTTC
TRBV7-8	TRBJ1-4	NA	TRBD1	CASSLVGTGDEKLFF	TGTGCCAGCAGCTTAGTTGGGACAGGGGACGAAAAACTGTTTTTT
TRBV25-1	TRBJ2-4	few	NA	CASSEYGEVGKRIQYF	TGTGCCAGCAGTGAATACGGGGAGGTTGGAAAAAGGATTCAGTACTTC
TRBV6-1	TRBJ2-1	few	NA	CASLEEGGFYNEQFF	TGTGCCAGCCTGGAGGAGGGGGGGTTCTACAATGAGCAGTTCTTC
TRBV6-1	TRBJ1-4	NA	NA	CASGGNSNEKLFF	TGTGCCAGCGGGGGGAATTCTAATGAAAAACTGTTTTTT
TRBV12-3/TRBV12-4	TRBJ2-2	NA	NA	CASSFMDTRWTGELFF	TGTGCCAGCAGTTTTATGGACACCCGATGGACCGGGGAGCTGTTTTTT
TRBV28	TRBJ2-2	many	NA	CASAGRGPWRPGELFF	TGTGCCAGCGCCGGACGGGGCCCGTGGCGCCCCGGGGAGCTGTTTTTT
TRBV11-2	TRBJ1-3	few	NA	CASSLFQGGNTIYF	TGTGCCAGCAGCTTATTCCAGGGGGGAAACACCATATATTTT
TRBV7-2	TRBJ1-2	few	NA	CASSLAGQGAYGYTF	TGTGCCAGCAGCTTAGCGGGGCAGGGTGCCTATGGCTACACCTTC
TRBV7-5	TRBJ2-2	few	NA	CISVPEAEEIANTGELFF	NA
TRBV2	TRBJ2-1	NA	TRBD1	CASTTGQGTGNEQFF	TGTGCCAGCACCACGGGACAGGGGACGGGCAATGAGCAGTTCTTC
TRBV5-5	TRBJ2-7	NA	NA	CASSSLIAQGSYEQYF	TGTGCCAGCAGCTCATTGATAGCACAGGGATCCTACGAGCAGTACTTC
TRBV4-2	TRBJ2-3	few	NA	CASSQGNSGSTDTQYF	TGTGCCAGCAGCCAAGGAAATAGCGGAAGCACAGATACGCAGTATTTT
TRBV20-1	TRBJ2-3	few	TRBD2	CSAREETSGSTDTQYF	TGCAGTGCTAGAGAAGAAACTAGCGGAAGCACAGATACGCAGTATTTT
TRBV6-1	TRBJ2-4	NA	NA	CASSQGLGSKNIQYF	TGTGCCAGCAGTCAGGGGCTTGGATCCAAAAACATTCAGTACTTC
TRBV7-2	TRBJ2-1	many	NA	CASSLSSSSYNEQFF	TGTGCCAGCAGCTTAAGCAGCAGCTCCTACAATGAGCAGTTCTTC
TRBV20-1	TRBJ1-1	NA	TRBD1	CSAEDRGYTEAFF	TGCAGTGCAGAAGACAGGGGGTACACTGAAGCTTTCTTT
TRBV7-3	TRBJ2-1	once	TRBD2	CASSLTGGTSGNNEQFF	TGTGCCAGCAGCTTAACCGGGGGGACTAGCGGCAACAATGAGCAGTTCTTC
TRBV4-1	TRBJ2-3	many	NA	CASSQIGAPDTQYF	TGCGCCAGCAGCCAAATAGGGGCCCCAGATACGCAGTATTTT
TRBV5-1	TRBJ1-1	few	NA	CASSLGDRGPTEAFF	TGCGCCAGCAGCTTAGGGGACCGGGGTCCCACTGAAGCTTTCTTT
TRBV18	TRBJ1-1	few	TRBD1	CASSPDRGSEAFF	TGTGCCAGCTCACCCGACAGGGGTTCTGAAGCTTTCTTT
TRBV5-1	TRBJ2-7	few	NA	CASSTNRATYEQYF	TGCGCCAGCAGCACCAACAGGGCGACCTACGAGCAGTACTTC
TRBV4-1	TRBJ1-6	few	TRBD1	CASSQAQGKGSPLHF	TGCGCCAGCAGCCAAGCACAGGGGAAGGGTTCACCCCTCCACTTT
TRBV14	TRBJ2-5	few	TRBD2	CASSPHSGTSQETQYF	TGTGCCAGCAGCCCACACTCCGGGACTAGCCAAGAGACCCAGTACTTC
TRBV15	TRBJ2-7	few	NA	CATSRGLGGSRTYEQYF	TGTGCCACCAGCAGAGGACTTGGGGGCAGCAGGACCTACGAGCAGTACTTC
TRBV10-3	TRBJ2-4	few	TRBD1	CAIRSNQGEDIQYF	TGTGCTATCCGGTCTAACCAGGGGGAAGACATTCAGTACTTC
TRBV7-9	TRBJ2-3	NA	NA	CASSLSLTDTQYF	TGTGCCAGCAGCTTGTCCCTGACAGATACGCAGTATTTT
TRBV2	TRBJ2-1	NA	TRBD2	CASSAGLAGDFYNEQFF	TGTGCCAGCAGTGCGGGACTAGCGGGGGACTTCTACAATGAGCAGTTCTTC
TRBV5-1	TRBJ2-3	few	NA	CASSFAGIPGTDTQYF	TGCGCCAGCAGCTTTGCGGGGATTCCAGGCACAGATACGCAGTATTTT
TRBV12-3/TRBV12-4	TRBJ2-2	many	TRBD2	CASTPIAGGTGELFF	TGTGCCAGCACGCCGATAGCGGGGGGGACCGGGGAGCTGTTTTTT
TRBV7-3	TRBJ2-3	few	NA	CASSLSGRGADTQYF	TGTGCCAGCAGCCTATCCGGTAGGGGGGCAGATACGCAGTATTTT
TRBV14	TRBJ2-7	NA	NA	CASSLQLYEQYF	TGTGCCAGCAGCCTACAGCTTTACGAGCAGTACTTC
TRBV12-3/TRBV12-4	TRBJ1-5	NA	NA	CASSFGVDNQPQHF	TGTGCCAGCAGTTTTGGGGTTGATAATCAGCCCCAGCATTTT
TRBV5-1	TRBJ2-5	few	NA	CASSLAAIFGTQYF	TGCGCCAGCAGCTTGGCGGCCATTTTTGGGACCCAGTACTTC
TRBV2	TRBJ2-1	many	NA	CASRTASYNEQFF	TGTGCCAGCAGGACAGCCTCCTACAATGAGCAGTTCTTC
TRBV7-9	TRBJ1-2	NA	TRBD1	CASSCLGTGFNTF	TGTGCCAGCAGCTGCCTTGGGACAGGGTTCAACACCTTC
TRBV7-9	TRBJ2-5	NA	NA	CASSLALKREETQYF	TGTGCCAGCAGCTTAGCGCTGAAGAGAGAGGAGACCCAGTACTTC
TRBV27	TRBJ1-6	once	TRBD1	CASSQDRARPSPLHF	TGTGCCAGCAGTCAAGACAGGGCGCGTCCTTCACCCCTCCACTTT
TRBV5-1	TRBJ2-7	NA	NA	CASRTNRVTEQYF	TGCGCCAGTCGGACTAATAGGGTGACCGAGCAGTACTTC
TRBV11-2	TRBJ2-1	NA	NA	CASSSPLGSLPYNEQFF	TGTGCCAGCAGCTCCCCCTTGGGGTCCCTCCCCTACAATGAGCAGTTCTTC
TRBV2	TRBJ2-7	many	TRBD1	CASSVSWDRFYEQYF	TGTGCCAGCAGTGTGAGCTGGGACAGATTCTACGAGCAGTACTTC
TRBV20-1	TRBJ1-6	NA	TRBD1	CSARDFGQGNSPLHF	TGCAGTGCTAGAGATTTCGGACAGGGAAATTCACCCCTCCACTTT
TRBV2	TRBJ2-7	NA	TRBD2	CASRGGTSVASGEQYF	TGTGCCAGCAGGGGCGGGACTAGCGTAGCCTCCGGCGAGCAGTACTTC
TRBV20-1	TRBJ1-1	NA	NA	CSARGRRGGTEAFF	TGCAGTGCTAGGGGGCGGAGAGGGGGCACTGAAGCTTTCTTT
TRBV7-9	TRBJ2-1	NA	NA	CASSRPTYNEQFF	TGTGCCAGCAGTCGTCCGACCTACAATGAGCAGTTCTTC
TRBV7-3	TRBJ1-2	NA	NA	CASSIDSYGYTF	TGTGCCAGCAGCATCGACAGTTATGGCTACACCTTC
TRBV28	TRBJ2-1	few	TRBD1	CASSTPALQGANEQFF	TGTGCCAGCAGCACCCCCGCCCTACAGGGGGCAAATGAGCAGTTCTTC
TRBV7-6	TRBJ2-2	NA	NA	CASTSVNTGELFF	TGTGCCAGCACCAGTGTGAACACCGGGGAGCTGTTTTTT
TRBV15	TRBJ2-7	few	NA	CATKEGRMEYYEQYF	TGTGCCACCAAAGAGGGACGCATGGAATACTACGAGCAGTACTTC